These 26 T cell receptor beta chains originate from one sample sequenced in a study of blood T cell repertoires in COVID-19. Profiled with immunoSEQ multiplex PCR; TCRdb holds only in-frame clones, not every one. The repertoire consists of roughly 180,000 clones, with 75% to 90% occurring once and the leading ten covering 6.5% to 9%. The source material was peripheral blood. All receptors derive from a woman aged 55-70 years with acute or convalescent COVID-19.

V usage is TRBV27 and J usage is TRBJ1-1; possible D gene TRBD1, 6 bases. This CDR3 comprises 15 residues. Germline V gene lookup returns CDR1 MNHEY and CDR2 SMNVEV (reference sequence). Trimming took off 3 bases at V and 4 bases at J, with 15 bases between the two ends. The CDR3 DNA reads as TGTGCCAGCAGTTTTGTGGGGGCTCGGGTCACTGAAGCTTTCTTT. Amino acid sequence: CASSFVGARVTEAFF.

The table lists this clone with a few counts. The J gene is TRBJ2-3, the V gene TRBV27; a possible D gene is TRBD2 (6 bases). Germline values: CDR1 MNHEY, CDR2 SMNVEV (reference sequence). The CDR3 is 14 residues long. V was pared by 6 bases and J by 7 bases, with 17 bases between. CDR3 loop: CASRLTDGTYTQYF. DNA for the CDR3: TGTGCCAGCAGGCTGACAGACGGGACTTATACGCAGTATTTT.

The chain recombines TRBV3-1 (or the pseudogene TRBV3-2) with TRBJ1-4, with 7 positions matching TRBD1. There are 12 residues in the CDR3. The V gene end was trimmed by 4 bases and the J gene end by 11 bases; junction bases not matched to a gene: 4. CDR1 and CDR2 (germline): LGHDT, YNNKEL (reference sequence). The chain's CDR3 is CASSLDRVKLFF. In DNA, the CDR3 is TGTGCCAGCAGCCTCGACAGGGTTAAACTGTTTTTT.

Notes on this clone: In the same sample, other DNA sequences code for this CDR3. This rearrangement joins TRBV12-3 or TRBV12-4 to TRBJ1-5, with D uncertain. Trimming shortened V by 4 bases and J by 3 bases, and 7 bases separated the two germline ends. The CDR3 is 13 residues long. The CDR3 is CASSSTVNQPQHF. DNA of the CDR3: TGTGCCAGCAGTTCTACAGTCAATCAGCCCCAGCATTTT.

This sequence joins TRBV27 and TRBJ2-5; TRBD1 aligns across 10 bases. The CDR3 has 15 amino acids. V trimming: 4 bases; J trimming: 3 bases; junction bases outside the gene matches: 5. The germline V gene has CDR1 MNHEY and CDR2 SMNVEV (reference sequence). The CDR3 DNA reads as TGTGCCAGCAGTTCCCTCGGGACAGGGGAAGAGACCCAGTACTTC. Translating it yields CASSSLGTGEETQYF.

In this sample, this clone turned up once. This sequence joins TRBV27 and TRBJ1-2, with 8 bases fitting TRBD1. Germline CDR1 and CDR2: MNHEY and SMNVEV (reference sequence). V lost 4 bases to trimming and J lost 7 bases; unmatched junction nucleotides: 11. CDR3 length: 15 amino acids. CDR3 sequence reads: CASSSTRQGISGYTF. CDR3 nucleotide sequence: TGTGCCAGCAGTTCAACGCGACAGGGGATCTCTGGCTACACCTTC.

The V call is TRBV29-1, the J call TRBJ2-3; 10 nucleotides agree with TRBD2. Losses at the gene ends were 7 bases for V and 4 bases for J; bases not matched to a gene: 11. The CDR3 length is 15 residues. Germline values: CDR1 SQVTM, CDR2 ANQGSEA. As DNA, the CDR3 is TGCAGCGGGTTAGGACTAGCGGAGGGGGCAGATACGCAGTATTTT. Residues: CSGLGLAEGADTQYF.

The V and J genes are TRBV5-1 and TRBJ2-3; D unclear. Germline-derived CDR1 and CDR2 are SGHRS and YFSETQ. The V gene lost 4 bases and the J gene lost 0 bases, with 12 bases spanning the gap. There are 15 residues in the CDR3. The CDR3 region has the DNA TGCGCCAGCAGCAGAAGCGCAGCTAGCACAGATACGCAGTATTTT. It translates to CASSRSAASTDTQYF.

The genes are TRBV11-2 and TRBJ1-1; tentative D call: TRBD1 (6 bases). The germline gives CDR1 SGHAT, CDR2 FQNNGV. The CDR3 totals 13 residues. V was cut by 5 bases and J by 1 base, with 8 bases left in between. The CDR3 loop is CASSGQTNTEAFF. As DNA, the CDR3 is TGTGCCAGCAGCGGACAGACGAACACTGAAGCTTTCTTT.

J is TRBJ1-4 and V is TRBV29-1, with D possibly matching TRBD1 (5 bases). CDR1 SQVTM and CDR2 ANQGSEA come from the germline V gene. The CDR3 sequence is 15 residues long. Trimming stripped 1 base from V and 5 bases from J, with 14 bases between. DNA for the CDR3: TGCAGCGTTGAAGTTATTAGGGGTGGGAATGAAAAACTGTTTTTT. Residues: CSVEVIRGGNEKLFF.

V is TRBV28 and J is TRBJ2-5, with no clear D. Trimming took off 3 bases at V and 4 bases at J, with 12 bases between the two ends. The CDR3 consists of 14 residues. Germline V gene lookup returns CDR1 MDHEN and CDR2 SYDVKM. The CDR3 loop is CASSFLLGRETQYF. Here the CDR3 DNA reads TGTGCCAGCAGTTTCCTTCTAGGAAGAGAGACCCAGTACTTC.

This clone was picked up one time. V gene TRBV5-1 combines with J gene TRBJ2-1; 8 bases are a match to TRBD2. Trimming at V came to 4 bases and at J to 4 bases, leaving 10 bases not matched to a gene. This CDR3 contains 16 residues. Per germline, CDR1 SGHRS and CDR2 YFSETQ. Here the CDR3 DNA reads TGCGCCAGCAGCAAGAGGGGGACTAGAGAGTACAATGAGCAGTTCTTC. The encoded protein is CASSKRGTREYNEQFF.

This chain links TRBV30 with TRBJ1-1; D is undetermined. CDR3 length: 14 amino acids. The V gene lost 0 bases and the J gene lost 0 bases, with 8 bases spanning the gap. Looked up from germline, CDR1 is GTSNPN and CDR2 is SVGIG (reference sequence). CDR3 residues: CAWSVPRLNTEAFF. In DNA form, the CDR3 reads TGTGCCTGGAGTGTACCTAGACTGAACACTGAAGCTTTCTTT.

V and J are TRBV7-3 and TRBJ1-1; the D gene is possibly TRBD1 (5 bases). The CDR3 has 15 residues. Per the germline V gene, CDR1 is SGHTA and CDR2 is FQGTGA. Trimming took off 1 base at V and 3 bases at J, with 12 bases between the two ends. For the CDR3, the DNA is TGTGCCAGCAGCTTAAACGGGGGAGAGGACACTGAAGCTTTCTTT. It encodes CASSLNGGEDTEAFF.

This clone was recorded many times. V and J are TRBV29-1 and TRBJ1-1, with a weak D call TRBD1 (5 bases). The germline V gene has CDR1 SQVTM and CDR2 ANQGSEA. The ends were cut back, 3 bases at V and 5 bases at J, with 16 bases in the middle. The CDR3 runs to 14 residues. The CDR3 nucleotides are TGCAGCGTTGATGCCCAGGGCTTGGGAACTGAAGCTTTCTTT. The encoded protein is CSVDAQGLGTEAFF. The complete variable domain, with remaining parts taken from reference TRBV29-1 and TRBJ1-1, reads SAVISQKPSRDICQRGTSLTIQCQVDSQVTMMFWYRQQPGQSLTLIATANQGSEATYESGFVIDKFPISRPNLTFSTLTVSNMSPEDSSIYLCSVDAQGLGTEAFFGQGTRLTVV.

This clone was detected once. The rearrangement links TRBV5-1 to TRBJ1-1, with a tentative D call TRBD1 (6 bases). This CDR3 contains 14 residues. V lost 2 bases, J lost 1 base, and 9 bases lay in between. Germline CDR1 reads SGHRS; CDR2 reads YFSETQ. The chain's CDR3 is CASSFGQTNTEAFF. The CDR3 coding sequence is TGCGCCAGCAGCTTTGGACAGACGAACACTGAAGCTTTCTTT.

V and J are TRBV2 and TRBJ1-2, with 7 nucleotides matching TRBD1. J was trimmed by 4 bases and V by 6 bases; bases with no gene match: 11. Germline CDR1 SNHLY, CDR2 FYNNEI. CDR3 length: 15 residues. In DNA, the CDR3 is TGTGCCAGCAGCGCCGGACAGGTTGGGAGCTATGGCTACACCTTC. Translated, it gives CASSAGQVGSYGYTF.

The genes are TRBV2 and TRBJ1-5; 10 bases are shared with TRBD1. Germline CDR1 SNHLY, CDR2 FYNNEI. Germline trimming cut 4 bases from V and 1 base from J; bases unmatched to any gene: 4. This CDR3 is 16 amino acids long. CDR3 DNA sequence: TGTGCCAGCAGTGGGGACAGGGGAGGGAGCAATCAGCCCCAGCATTTT. This sequence encodes CASSGDRGGSNQPQHF. Full variable domain (remainder filled in from reference TRBV2 and TRBJ1-5): EPEVTQTPSHQVTQMGQEVILRCVPISNHLYFYWYRQILGQKVEFLVSFYNNEISEKSEIFDDQFSVERPDGSNFTLKIRSTKLEDSAMYFCASSGDRGGSNQPQHFGDGTRLSIL.

The genes are TRBV6-4 and TRBJ1-5; 9 bases agree with TRBD1. V lost 8 bases to trimming and J lost 7 bases; unmatched junction nucleotides: 15. Germline CDR1 MRHNA, CDR2 SNTAGT. CDR3 length: 16 amino acids. CDR3 in amino acids: CASEPQAGTGSQPQHF. DNA of the CDR3: TGTGCCAGCGAACCTCAAGCCGGGACAGGGTCGCAGCCCCAGCATTTT.

This clone was seen ten or more times. The CDR3 protein is CASSLIHEADYNEQFF. CDR3 DNA sequence: TGTGCCAGCAGCCTGATTCACGAAGCGGATTACAATGAGCAGTTCTTC. The rearrangement links TRBV5-6 to TRBJ2-1; TRBD2 might be the D (5 bases). The CDR3 is made up of 16 amino acids. V dropped 4 bases and J dropped 4 bases, with 18 bases sitting between them. CDR1 SGHDT and CDR2 YYEEEE come from the germline V gene. Full variable domain (outside the CDR3, taken from reference TRBV5-6 and TRBJ2-1): DAGVTQSPTHLIKTRGQQVTLRCSPKSGHDTVSWYQQALGQGPQFIFQYYEEEERQRGNFPDRFSGHQFPNYSSELNVNALLLGDSALYLCASSLIHEADYNEQFFGPGTRLTVL.

The chain has TRBV12-3 or TRBV12-4 and TRBJ1-2; D perhaps matches TRBD1 (6 bases). V lost 4 bases, J lost 8 bases, and 14 bases lay in between. This CDR3 has 13 amino acids. The DNA for the CDR3 is TGTGCCAGCAGTTATATGGACAGTAAGGGCTACACCTTC. It specifies CASSYMDSKGYTF.

The chain has TRBV28 and TRBJ1-5, with 8 bases aligning to TRBD1. J was trimmed by 4 bases and V by 5 bases; bases with no gene match: 7. Germline CDR1 reads MDHEN; CDR2 reads SYDVKM. The CDR3 contains 15 residues. CDR3 sequence: CASSLPRGRNQPQHF. CDR3 nucleotides: TGTGCCAGCAGTCTCCCCAGGGGGCGGAATCAGCCCCAGCATTTT.

The chain carries TRBV29-1 and TRBJ1-1; 7 positions agree with TRBD1. The CDR3 loop spans 13 amino acids. In germline, CDR1 is SQVTM, CDR2 ANQGSEA. CDR3 DNA: TGCCTTGCCCGGCTTGACAGGGACACTGAAGCTTTCTTT. This gives the protein CLARLDRDTEAFF. Based on the CDR3 plus reference TRBV29-1 and TRBJ1-1, the full variable domain is SAVISQKPSRDICQRGTSLTIQCQVDSQVTMMFWYRQQPGQSLTLIATANQGSEATYESGFVIDKFPISRPNLTFSTLTVSNMSPEDSSIYLCLARLDRDTEAFFGQGTRLTVV.

The V and J genes are TRBV6-2 or TRBV6-3 and TRBJ2-5; 11 nucleotides align to TRBD2. The CDR3 is 14 amino acids. Trimming cost V 5 bases and J 5 bases; bases outside gene matches: 4. Per the germline V gene, CDR1 is MNHEY and CDR2 is SVGEGT. CDR3 coding DNA: TGTGCCAGCAGTCCGGGACTAGCGGCGGAGACCCAGTACTTC. Amino acid sequence: CASSPGLAAETQYF.

The chain is built from TRBV5-4 and TRBJ2-3; TRBD2 aligns across 7 bases. Germline values: CDR1 SGHNT, CDR2 YYREEE (reference sequence). The CDR3 is made up of 14 amino acids. V gave up 3 bases and J gave up 4 bases; unmatched junction bases: 5. Here the CDR3 DNA reads TGTGCCAGCAGCTCGGGACTAACCCCAGATACGCAGTATTTT. Translating it yields CASSSGLTPDTQYF.

The CDR3 loop is CASSLGTGGPYSNQPQHF. CDR3 sequence (DNA): TGCGCCAGCAGCTTGGGGACAGGGGGCCCTTATAGCAATCAGCCCCAGCATTTT. The chain links TRBV5-1 to TRBJ1-5; 11 nucleotides agree with TRBD1. J was trimmed by 0 bases and V by 0 bases; bases with no gene match: 5. Per germline, CDR1 SGHRS and CDR2 YFSETQ. The CDR3 runs to 18 residues.